The T cell receptor beta chain under discussion was sequenced for a study of response to subunit inactivated influenza vaccine. Study-level points and caveats: Authors suggested that a seasonal influenza vaccination recruits few new T cells each time.

TCRdb reprocessed the RT-PCR reads with MiXCR, giving one entry per CDR3 protein. The table records a few hundred thousand distinct CDR3 sequences, approximately 10% of them present only once. The germline V and J ends were trimmed by 0 bases and 3 bases, with 14 bases remaining between them. The CDR3 is 16 amino acids. Germline lookup yields CDR1 SGHRS and CDR2 YFSETQ. This clonotype was seen more than once but under ten times. What it binds is unknown. The V call is TRBV5-1, the J call TRBJ2-3; D is uncertain. The material sequenced was PBMCs from blood, taken roughly 46 days after vaccination. The sequence was obtained from a man over 45 who received an inactivated influenza vaccine. The CDR3 nucleotides read TGCGCCAGCAGCTTGGGGTCAGTGGGCCTAACAGATACGCAGTATTTT. Its protein product is CASSLGSVGLTDTQYF. The entire variable domain, with the rest obtained from reference TRBV5-1 and TRBJ2-3, is as follows: KAGVTQTPRYLIKTRGQQVTLSCSPISGHRSVSWYQQTPGQGLQFLFEYFSETQRNKGNFPGRFSGRQFSNSRSEMNVSTLELGDSALYLCASSLGSVGLTDTQYFGPGTRLTVL.